One sample yielded the 20 T cell receptor beta chains listed below, sequenced in a study of T-cell memory formation after mild COVID-19 (dated by TCRdb to about 2021). Libraries were made using 5' RACE. This sample was sequenced with an Illumina NovaSeq 6000. The public reads were run again by TCRdb, first through fastp at Q25 and then through MiXCR, and only productive beta chains were kept. Each CDR3 protein appears once, grouped with its most common genes and DNA. The table for this sample lists more than 250,000 distinct CDR3 sequences; 15% to 20% of them were counted only once. Of the sample, 20% to 25% is held by the ten largest clones. Sequencing was performed on PBMCs or a T cell subset sorted from them (not recorded which). These TCRs come from a man aged 18 to 29 who had mild COVID-19 (a few samples of this study predate the infection). The sample titles of this study are shuffled in the database, so cell type and time point are left out; the donor was told from shared clones.

This clonotype was seen only a few times. V is TRBV5-1 and J is TRBJ2-7; D possibly corresponds to TRBD1 (6 bases). The germline V gene encodes CDR1 SGHRS and CDR2 YFSETQ. V gave up 4 bases and J gave up 9 bases, with 26 bases separating them. The CDR3 sequence is 16 residues long. DNA for the CDR3: TGCGCCAGCAGCCCGATGAGTGGGGGCGACCCTACGAGGCAGTACTTC. Its protein is CASSPMSGGDPTRQYF.

The V gene is TRBV14, the J gene TRBJ2-1; unclear D gene. This CDR3 has 12 residues. Germline-derived CDR1 and CDR2 are SGHDN and FVKESK. V lost 1 base, J lost 8 bases, and 6 bases lay in between. CDR3: CASSQVMHEQFF. The DNA for the CDR3 is TGTGCCAGCAGCCAAGTCATGCATGAGCAGTTCTTC.

This clonotype was seen a few times. CDR3 amino acids: CASRTGTSGKLFF. The CDR3 DNA sequence: TGTGCCAGCAGAACAGGGACATCAGGAAAACTGTTTTTT. This chain connects TRBV6-5 to TRBJ1-4, with D perhaps TRBD1 (6 bases). The CDR3 has 13 residues. The V gene lost 6 bases and the J gene lost 10 bases, with 15 bases spanning the gap. Germline values: CDR1 MNHEY, CDR2 SVGAGI.

The CDR3 sequence is CASSPGASYGYTF. CDR3 nucleotide sequence: TGTGCCAGCAGCCCGGGGGCCTCCTATGGCTACACCTTC. The gene calls are TRBV7-2 and TRBJ1-2; TRBD1 is a possible D gene (6 bases). The CDR3 length is 13 residues. Germline loops: CDR1 SGHTA, CDR2 FQGNSA. V lost 5 bases to trimming and J lost 4 bases, with 11 bases between them.

This chain connects TRBV4-1 to TRBJ1-5, with D maybe TRBD1 (5 bases). Germline V lookup: CDR1 MGHRA, CDR2 YSYEKL. Trimming removed 6 bases at V and 0 bases at J, with 24 bases between. The CDR3 runs 19 residues. The CDR3 nucleotides are TGCGCCAGCAGTGCAGGGTATAGGGGCCGTCTGGATAGCAATCAGCCCCAGCATTTT. Amino acids: CASSAGYRGRLDSNQPQHF.

The J gene is TRBJ1-1, the V gene TRBV3-1, with TRBD1 identical over 11 bases. The ends lost 4 bases at V and 10 bases at J; junction bases unmatched: 5. This CDR3 is built from 13 residues. Per the germline V gene, CDR1 is LGHDT and CDR2 is YNNKEL (reference sequence). As DNA, the CDR3 is TGTGCCAGCAGCCTTTGGGACAGGGGGGTAGCTTTCTTT. This translates into CASSLWDRGVAFF.

By proportion, this clonotype is large (0.1 to 1%). V is TRBV7-2 and J is TRBJ2-2; the D is unclear. Germline V gene data show CDR1 as SGHTA and CDR2 as FQGNSA. There are 15 residues in the CDR3. With 3 bases removed from V and 2 bases from J, the gap between germline ends came to 10 bases. CDR3 protein: CASSFIQVNTGELFF. In DNA form, the CDR3 reads TGTGCCAGCAGCTTTATCCAGGTCAACACCGGGGAGCTGTTTTTT.

V usage is TRBV2 and J usage is TRBJ2-4; possible D gene TRBD1, 7 bases. CDR3 size: 16 residues. Between the trimmed V and J ends, which lost 8 bases and 1 base, there was a span of 18 bases. Germline CDR1 and CDR2: SNHLY and FYNNEI. CDR3 nucleotides: TGTGCCAGCCGCCGGGAATCAGGGGGGGCCAAAAACATTCAGTACTTC. It encodes CASRRESGGAKNIQYF. Filled out from reference TRBV2 and TRBJ2-4, the complete variable domain reads EPEVTQTPSHQVTQMGQEVILRCVPISNHLYFYWYRQILGQKVEFLVSFYNNEISEKSEIFDDQFSVERPDGSNFTLKIRSTKLEDSAMYFCASRRESGGAKNIQYFGAGTRLSVL.

This clonotype was observed a handful of times. The chain carries TRBV6-2 or TRBV6-3 and TRBJ2-7, with D perhaps assigned TRBD1 or TRBD2 (6 bases each). The length of the CDR3 is 14 residues. V was pared by 0 bases and J by 2 bases, with 8 bases between. CDR1 MNHEY and CDR2 SVGEGT come from the germline V gene. The CDR3 loop is CASSYSGGPYEQYV. The CDR3 DNA reads as TGTGCCAGCAGTTACTCGGGGGGCCCCTACGAGCAGTACGTC.

Many counts were recorded for this clonotype. The rearrangement links TRBV5-1 to TRBJ2-1, with D unclear. Trimming took 4 bases from V and 6 from J, leaving 11 bases between them. CDR3 length: 13 residues. CDR1 is SGHRS and CDR2 is YFSETQ in the germline V gene. The CDR3 region is CASSQGSPNEQFF. In nucleotides, the CDR3 is TGCGCCAGCAGCCAAGGATCCCCCAATGAGCAGTTCTTC.

This rearrangement joins TRBV7-9 to TRBJ2-2; 8 nucleotides align to TRBD2. V lost 4 bases, J lost 7 bases, and 14 bases stayed unmatched. Per the germline V gene, CDR1 is SEHNR and CDR2 is FQNEAQ (reference sequence). The CDR3 consists of 17 residues. The CDR3 DNA is TGTGCCAGCAGCTCACCCCTCGGGGGGGCCCTTGGCGGGGAGCTGTTTTTT. Protein sequence: CASSSPLGGALGGELFF.

The gene calls are TRBV9 and TRBJ2-3; D is undetermined. Trimming shortened V by 2 bases and J by 1 base, and 8 bases separated the two germline ends. Germline V gives CDR1 SGDLS, CDR2 YYNGEE. The CDR3 is 14 residues long. CDR3 sequence reads: CASSVTLRTDTQYF. CDR3 bases: TGTGCCAGCAGCGTGACCCTACGCACAGATACGCAGTATTTT.

This clonotype was seen a few times. This chain uses TRBV4-2 with TRBJ2-1; 14 bases match TRBD2. V gave up 4 bases and J gave up 7 bases; unmatched junction bases: 6. Germline lookup yields CDR1 LGHNA and CDR2 YNFKEQ. CDR3 size: 16 residues. The CDR3 region has the DNA TGTGCCAGCAGCCCGGTGACTAGCGGGGGGGCGAATGAGCAGTTCTTC. Its protein is CASSPVTSGGANEQFF.

The chain is built from TRBV12-3 or TRBV12-4 and TRBJ1-5, with unresolved D. The length of the CDR3 is 13 residues. Deletions cut 9 bases from V and 2 bases from J, with 11 bases between. CDR3 protein: CASAGNGNQPQHF. The CDR3 DNA is TGTGCCAGTGCGGGAAATGGCAATCAGCCCCAGCATTTT.

This clonotype was observed a handful of times. The junction shows a germline mismatch at one end, possibly a read error. The rearrangement uses TRBV7-7 and TRBJ2-2, with D unresolved. The CDR3 extends over 13 amino acids. The germline gives CDR1 SSHAT, CDR2 FNYEAQ (reference sequence). CDR3 in DNA: TGTGCTAGCAGCCCTCTTTTCACCGGGGAGCTGTTTTTT. It encodes CASSPLFTGELFF.

This clonotype has a count of ten or more. The chain couples TRBV7-2 to TRBJ2-4; 7 bases match TRBD2. V gave up 0 bases and J gave up 1 base; unmatched junction bases: 6. Germline-derived CDR1 and CDR2 are SGHTA and FQGNSA. This CDR3 has 17 amino acids. The CDR3 nucleotides are TGTGCCAGCAGCTTAGCGAGGGACGGGGGGGCCAAAAACATTCAGTACTTC. This sequence encodes CASSLARDGGAKNIQYF.

CDR3 DNA: TGTGCCATCAGTGATCCCGGGACAGGGGTTTACGAGCAGTACGTC. This encodes CAISDPGTGVYEQYV. V usage is TRBV10-3 and J usage is TRBJ2-7; 10 nucleotides match TRBD1. CDR1 is ENHRY, CDR2 SYGVKD, per germline. The CDR3 length is 15 residues. Germline trimming cut 3 bases from V and 4 bases from J; bases unmatched to any gene: 6.

This clonotype was seen more than once but under ten times. This chain links TRBV7-9 with TRBJ1-2; tentatively, D is TRBD1 (5 bases). Germline assignment: CDR1 SEHNR and CDR2 FQNEAQ (reference sequence). Trimming took 0 bases from V and 8 from J, leaving 13 bases between them. The CDR3 runs to 14 residues. The CDR3 protein is CASSLAQQVEGYTF. Written as DNA, the CDR3 is TGTGCCAGCAGCTTAGCCCAACAGGTGGAGGGCTACACCTTC.

This clonotype was seen a few times. The chain combines TRBV11-2 with TRBJ1-1; 7 positions match TRBD1. Germline CDR1 and CDR2: SGHAT and FQNNGV. V lost 5 bases and J lost 1; bases outside the gene matches: 4. The CDR3 covers 14 residues. CDR3 nucleotides: TGTGCCAGCAGCAACAGGGGAGGGAACACTGAAGCTTTCTTT. Its protein product is CASSNRGGNTEAFF.

The rearrangement joins TRBV7-9 to TRBJ1-2, with a tentative D call TRBD1 (5 bases). The CDR3 length is 14 residues. Germline assignment: CDR1 SEHNR and CDR2 FQNEAQ (reference sequence). Trimming shortened V by 4 bases and J by 8 bases, and 17 bases separated the two germline ends. The CDR3 reads CASSSSGLLAGYTF. The CDR3 nucleotides are TGTGCCAGCAGCTCTTCGGGACTCTTGGCGGGCTACACCTTC. The entire variable domain, with the rest obtained from reference TRBV7-9 and TRBJ1-2, is as follows: DTGVSQNPRHKITKRGQNVTFRCDPISEHNRLYWYRQTLGQGPEFLTYFQNEAQLEKSRLLSDRFSAERPKGSFSTLEIQRTEQGDSAMYLCASSSSGLLAGYTFGSGTRLTVV.